Listed below are T cell receptor beta chains from one sample, sequenced in a study of blood T cells in healthy people across ages. TCRdb reanalysed the 5' RACE reads using MiXCR and keeps one entry per CDR3 protein. This sample has nearly 800,000 distinct CDR3 sequences, with approximately 25% found just once. The sample was also linked to a second study, of T cells of mothers and their children.

Sequenced: blood. These receptors all come from a boy aged 5-17 years in good health. The CDR3 runs from the conserved cysteine through the conserved F or W. Fields, in order: D gene, J gene, V gene, clone size, CDR3 DNA, CDR3 protein. The D gene is left open where the match is weak. Clone size, where shown, is once, few, many, or a class for clones that have expanded.

D: TRBD1; J: TRBJ2-5; V: TRBV14; size: many; DNA: TGTGCCAGCAGCCCTCCGGACAGGCCGGGGACCCAGTACTTC; CDR3: CASSPPDRPGTQYF
D: .; J: TRBJ2-1; V: TRBV24-1; size: .; DNA: TGTGCCACCAGTCGGTTCAATGAGCAGTTCTTC; CDR3: CATSRFNEQFF
D: TRBD1; J: TRBJ1-4; V: TRBV5-4; size: few; DNA: TGTGCCAGCAGCTCGACCGGACAGGGGTACGAAAAACTGTTTTTT; CDR3: CASSSTGQGYEKLFF
D: TRBD1; J: TRBJ1-5; V: TRBV11-1; size: once; DNA: TGTGCCAGCAGCCGAGTAACCGCCGGGACAGGGCGAAGGGAGAGCAATCAGCCCCAGCATTTT; CDR3: CASSRVTAGTGRRESNQPQHF
D: .; J: TRBJ2-7; V: TRBV29-1; size: .; DNA: TGCAGCGTCTTAGACGGAGGGGAATTCTCCTACGAGCAGTACTTC; CDR3: CSVLDGGEFSYEQYF
D: TRBD1; J: TRBJ1-1; V: TRBV20-1; size: few; DNA: TGCAGTGCCAGGGGGGAGGGAACTGAAGCTTTCTTT; CDR3: CSARGEGTEAFF
D: .; J: TRBJ1-5; V: TRBV7-2; size: .; DNA: TGTGCCAGCAGCTTAGCCCGCTTTGATCAGCCCCAGCATTTT; CDR3: CASSLARFDQPQHF
D: TRBD2; J: TRBJ2-6; V: TRBV13; size: few; DNA: TGTGCCAGCAGCTTAATTGGGACTAGCGGGGCTGGGGCCAACGTCCTGACTTTC; CDR3: CASSLIGTSGAGANVLTF
D: .; J: TRBJ2-5; V: TRBV20-1; size: .; DNA: TGCAGTGCTAGGGCTCAGGGGTTCTGGGAGACCCAGTACTTC; CDR3: CSARAQGFWETQYF
D: .; J: TRBJ2-3; V: TRBV29-1; size: .; DNA: TGCAGCGCCCTCTCGGCTTTCACAGATACGCAGTATTTT; CDR3: CSALSAFTDTQYF
D: .; J: TRBJ1-4; V: TRBV7-9; size: .; DNA: TGTGCCAGCAGCCCGCCGGAAAATGAAAAACTGTTTTTT; CDR3: CASSPPENEKLFF
D: TRBD1; J: TRBJ1-2; V: TRBV29-1; size: few; DNA: TGCAGCGTCCGCCGGGACAGGGGTGGCTACACCTTC; CDR3: CSVRRDRGGYTF
D: .; J: TRBJ2-7; V: TRBV7-2; size: .; DNA: TGTGCCAGCAGCCCAACAGATAACTCCTACGAGCAGTACTTC; CDR3: CASSPTDNSYEQYF
D: TRBD1; J: TRBJ1-1; V: TRBV10-3; size: few; DNA: TGTGCCATCAGGGCGACAGGGAGGGACACTGAAGCTTTCTTT; CDR3: CAIRATGRDTEAFF
D: .; J: TRBJ2-1; V: TRBV5-1; size: .; DNA: TGCGCCAGCAGCTTCGCGGCCTCCTACAATGAGCAGTTCTTC; CDR3: CASSFAASYNEQFF
D: TRBD2; J: TRBJ2-3; V: TRBV6-5; size: few; DNA: TGTGCCAGCAGTTACTCGTGGGTGGGGACTAGCGGGAGGATGACAGATACGCAGTATTTT; CDR3: CASSYSWVGTSGRMTDTQYF
D: .; J: TRBJ2-1; V: TRBV7-3; size: few; DNA: TGTGCCAGCAGCTTAAGAGGGGCGGGCAATGAGCAGTTCTTC; CDR3: CASSLRGAGNEQFF
D: .; J: TRBJ1-3; V: TRBV29-1; size: many; DNA: TGCAGCGTTGCTGAGAGAGCCTCTGGAAACACCATATATTTT; CDR3: CSVAERASGNTIYF
D: .; J: TRBJ1-6; V: TRBV7-2; size: few; DNA: TGTGCCAGCAGCTTAGCGGGTCAGGGTGGCTCACCCCTCCACTTT; CDR3: CASSLAGQGGSPLHF
D: .; J: TRBJ2-6; V: TRBV5-6; size: .; DNA: TGTGCCAGCAGCTTGGAAGACAGACGCTCTGGGGCCAACGTCCTGACTTTC; CDR3: CASSLEDRRSGANVLTF
D: TRBD2; J: TRBJ2-5; V: TRBV5-1; size: .; DNA: TGCGCCAGCAGGACTAGCGGGGGGACGGAGACCCAGTACTTC; CDR3: CASRTSGGTETQYF
D: TRBD1; J: TRBJ1-5; V: TRBV27; size: few; DNA: TGTGCCAGCAGAGGGACAGGGCTTAATCAGCCCCAGCATTTT; CDR3: CASRGTGLNQPQHF
D: TRBD2; J: TRBJ2-4; V: TRBV7-9; size: many; DNA: TGTGCCAGCAGCGCCGTTGCGGTAGCGGCTAGCGGTTCAAACATTCAGTACTTC; CDR3: CASSAVAVAASGSNIQYF
D: .; J: TRBJ2-1; V: TRBV7-8; size: .; DNA: TGTGCCAGCAGCCTTTTTGTGCCGACCTACAATGAGCAGTTCTTC; CDR3: CASSLFVPTYNEQFF
D: TRBD2; J: TRBJ2-5; V: TRBV18; size: few; DNA: TGTGCCAGCTCACCACGCATACTAGCGGACCAAGAGACCCAGTACTTC; CDR3: CASSPRILADQETQYF
D: TRBD2; J: TRBJ2-1; V: TRBV9; size: .; DNA: TGTGCCAGCAGCGTAGGAAGATTGACTAGCGGGAGGGCCCTGAGCTCCTACAATGAGCAGTTCTTC; CDR3: CASSVGRLTSGRALSSYNEQFF
D: .; J: TRBJ1-5; V: TRBV2; size: once; DNA: TGTGCCAGCAGTGAAAGGAGGGTCCAAGGCAATCAGCCCCAGCATTTT; CDR3: CASSERRVQGNQPQHF
D: .; J: TRBJ1-2; V: TRBV5-5; size: .; DNA: TGTGCCAGCAGCTTGGGTAGGGAGGCAAACTATGGCTACACCTTC; CDR3: CASSLGREANYGYTF
D: .; J: TRBJ1-4; V: TRBV9; size: .; DNA: TGTGCCAGCAGCGCTTACGGCGAAAAACTGTTTTTT; CDR3: CASSAYGEKLFF
D: .; J: TRBJ1-2; V: TRBV6-5; size: few; DNA: TGTGCCAGCAGTTACGCGGGCTCTGGTGGCTACACCTTC; CDR3: CASSYAGSGGYTF
D: TRBD1; J: TRBJ2-5; V: TRBV2; size: .; DNA: TGTGCCAGCAGCACCCCGGGGACAGGGGGAACTATCCAAGAGACCCAGTACTTC; CDR3: CASSTPGTGGTIQETQYF
D: .; J: TRBJ1-2; V: TRBV28; size: few; DNA: TGTGCCAGCAGTGGCGGGAGCTATGGCTACACCTTC; CDR3: CASSGGSYGYTF
D: .; J: TRBJ1-1; V: TRBV29-1; size: few; DNA: TGCAGCGTTGATTCGGGGCGAGCTTTCTTT; CDR3: CSVDSGRAFF
D: .; J: TRBJ1-4; V: TRBV6-5; size: .; DNA: TGTGCCAGCAGTCGGGGGGCCGGAGGGGAAAAACTGTTTTTT; CDR3: CASSRGAGGEKLFF
D: .; J: TRBJ1-1; V: TRBV7-2; size: few; DNA: TGTGCCAGCAGCTTAGCGCCGATACAGAACACTGAAGCTTTCTTT; CDR3: CASSLAPIQNTEAFF
D: .; J: TRBJ2-6; V: TRBV30; size: .; DNA: TGTGCCTGGAGTGCTTCAAACTCTGGGGCCAACGTCCTGACTTTC; CDR3: CAWSASNSGANVLTF
D: .; J: TRBJ2-5; V: TRBV29-1; size: few; DNA: TGCAGCGTTGGGTCAGGGGCCCTAGGGGCCTTACAAGAGACCCAGTACTTC; CDR3: CSVGSGALGALQETQYF
D: .; J: TRBJ1-3; V: TRBV14; size: few; DNA: TGTGCCAGGGGACTACGAAACACCATATATTTT; CDR3: CARGLRNTIYF
D: .; J: TRBJ2-7; V: TRBV4-3; size: few; DNA: TGCGCCAGCAGCCAAGATATGGAGCCATTCTACGAGCAGTACTTC; CDR3: CASSQDMEPFYEQYF
D: .; J: TRBJ1-1; V: TRBV3-1; size: .; DNA: TGTGCCAGCTTACGCCAGGGCATGAACACTGAAGCTTTCTTT; CDR3: CASLRQGMNTEAFF
D: .; J: TRBJ1-1; V: TRBV20-1; size: .; DNA: TGCAGTGCTAGAGTCTATACTAACACTGAAGCTTTCTTT; CDR3: CSARVYTNTEAFF